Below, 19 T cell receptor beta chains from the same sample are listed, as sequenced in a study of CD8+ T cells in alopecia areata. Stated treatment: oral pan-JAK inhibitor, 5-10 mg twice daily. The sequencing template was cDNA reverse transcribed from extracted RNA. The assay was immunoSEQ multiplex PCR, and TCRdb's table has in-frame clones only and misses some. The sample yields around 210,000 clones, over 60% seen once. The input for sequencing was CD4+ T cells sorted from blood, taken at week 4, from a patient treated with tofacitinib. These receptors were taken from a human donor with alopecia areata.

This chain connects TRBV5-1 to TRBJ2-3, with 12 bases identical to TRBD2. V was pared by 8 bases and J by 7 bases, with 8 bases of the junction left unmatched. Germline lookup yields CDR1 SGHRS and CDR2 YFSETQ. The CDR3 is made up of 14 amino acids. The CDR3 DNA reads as TGCGCCAGTACGACTAGCGGGGGTGTAAATACGCAGTATTTT. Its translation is CASTTSGGVNTQYF.

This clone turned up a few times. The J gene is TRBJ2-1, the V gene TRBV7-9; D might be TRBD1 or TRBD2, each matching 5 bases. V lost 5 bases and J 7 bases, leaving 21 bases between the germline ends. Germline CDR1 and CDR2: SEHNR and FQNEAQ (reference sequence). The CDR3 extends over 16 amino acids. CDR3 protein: CASSVPGRGPGNEQFF. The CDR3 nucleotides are TGTGCCAGCAGCGTGCCCGGCCGGGGCCCGGGGAATGAGCAGTTCTTC.

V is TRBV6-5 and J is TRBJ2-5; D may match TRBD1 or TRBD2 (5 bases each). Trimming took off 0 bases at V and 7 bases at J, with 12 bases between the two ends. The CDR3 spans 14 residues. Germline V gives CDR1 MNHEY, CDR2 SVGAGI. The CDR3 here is CASSYSTGLGTQYF. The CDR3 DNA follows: TGTGCCAGCAGTTACTCGACGGGGCTGGGGACCCAGTACTTC.

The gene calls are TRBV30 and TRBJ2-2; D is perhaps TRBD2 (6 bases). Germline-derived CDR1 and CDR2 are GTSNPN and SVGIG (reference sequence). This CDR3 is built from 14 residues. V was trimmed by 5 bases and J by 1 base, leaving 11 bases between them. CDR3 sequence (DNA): TGTGCCTGGGAGGCGGGAATGAACACCGGGGAGCTGTTTTTT. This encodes CAWEAGMNTGELFF.

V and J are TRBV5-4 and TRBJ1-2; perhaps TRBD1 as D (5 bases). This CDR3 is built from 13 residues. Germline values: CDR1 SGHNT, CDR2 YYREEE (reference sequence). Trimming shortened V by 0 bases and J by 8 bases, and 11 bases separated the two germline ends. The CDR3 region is CASSLGWGGGYTF. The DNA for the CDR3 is TGTGCCAGCAGCTTGGGTTGGGGCGGGGGCTACACCTTC.

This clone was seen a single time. CDR3 nucleotides: TGTGCCAGCAGCGTAGGGCCTGGGACTGATTACACTGAAGCTTTCTTT. Translated, it gives CASSVGPGTDYTEAFF. The rearrangement joins TRBV9 to TRBJ1-1, with TRBD1 as a possible D gene (5 bases). Germline V gives CDR1 SGDLS, CDR2 YYNGEE. The V end was cut by 0 bases, the J end by 3 bases, with 15 bases between. This CDR3 is built from 16 residues.

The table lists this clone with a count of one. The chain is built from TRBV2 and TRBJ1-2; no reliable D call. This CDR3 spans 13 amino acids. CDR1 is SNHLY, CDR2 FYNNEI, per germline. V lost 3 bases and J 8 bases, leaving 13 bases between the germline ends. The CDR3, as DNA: TGTGCCAGCAGTGAGGCCGTAGGGAGAGGCTACACCTTC. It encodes CASSEAVGRGYTF.

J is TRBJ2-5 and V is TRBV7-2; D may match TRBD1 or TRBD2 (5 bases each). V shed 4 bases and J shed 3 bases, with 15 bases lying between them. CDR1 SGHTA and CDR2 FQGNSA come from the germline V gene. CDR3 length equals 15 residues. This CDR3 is CASSSLGGGEETQYF. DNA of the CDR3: TGTGCCAGCAGCTCACTGGGTGGGGGAGAAGAGACCCAGTACTTC.

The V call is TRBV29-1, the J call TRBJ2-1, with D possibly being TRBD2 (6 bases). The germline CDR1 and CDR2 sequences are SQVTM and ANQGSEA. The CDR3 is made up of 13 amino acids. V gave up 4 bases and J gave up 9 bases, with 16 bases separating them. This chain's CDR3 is CSVVLVDGGEQFF. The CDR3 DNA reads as TGCAGCGTTGTTTTGGTTGACGGGGGTGAGCAGTTCTTC.

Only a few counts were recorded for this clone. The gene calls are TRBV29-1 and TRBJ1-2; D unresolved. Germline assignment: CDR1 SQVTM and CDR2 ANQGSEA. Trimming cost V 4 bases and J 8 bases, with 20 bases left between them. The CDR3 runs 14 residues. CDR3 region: CSVVPRVSSMGYTF. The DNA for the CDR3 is TGCAGCGTTGTGCCTCGGGTGTCGTCTATGGGCTACACCTTC.

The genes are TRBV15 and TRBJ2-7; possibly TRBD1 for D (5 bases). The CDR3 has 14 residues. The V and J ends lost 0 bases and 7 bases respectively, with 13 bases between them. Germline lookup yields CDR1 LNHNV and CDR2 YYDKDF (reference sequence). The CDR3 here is CATSRDLTSGEQYF. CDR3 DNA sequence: TGTGCCACCAGCAGAGATTTGACCTCAGGGGAGCAGTACTTC.

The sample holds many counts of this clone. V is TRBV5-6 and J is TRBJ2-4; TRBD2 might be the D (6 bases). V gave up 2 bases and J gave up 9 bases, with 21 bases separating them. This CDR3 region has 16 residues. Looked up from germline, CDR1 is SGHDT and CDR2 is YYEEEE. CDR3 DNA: TGTGCCAGCAGCTTTTTTGTCGCGAGGCGGGATGTCATTCAGTACTTC. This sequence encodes CASSFFVARRDVIQYF.

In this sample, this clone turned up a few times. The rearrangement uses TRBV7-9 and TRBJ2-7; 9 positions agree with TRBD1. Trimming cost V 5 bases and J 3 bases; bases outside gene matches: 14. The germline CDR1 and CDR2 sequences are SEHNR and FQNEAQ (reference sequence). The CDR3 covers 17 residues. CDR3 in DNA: TGTGCCAGCAGCCCCTATGGACAGGGGCAAAGGGACTACGAGCAGTACTTC. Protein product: CASSPYGQGQRDYEQYF.

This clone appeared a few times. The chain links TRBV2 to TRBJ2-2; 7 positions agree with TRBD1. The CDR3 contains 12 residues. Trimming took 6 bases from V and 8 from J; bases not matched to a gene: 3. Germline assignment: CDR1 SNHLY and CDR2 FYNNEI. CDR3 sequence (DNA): TGTGCCAGCAGAGGGACAGCAGGGGAGCTGTTTTTT. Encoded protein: CASRGTAGELFF.

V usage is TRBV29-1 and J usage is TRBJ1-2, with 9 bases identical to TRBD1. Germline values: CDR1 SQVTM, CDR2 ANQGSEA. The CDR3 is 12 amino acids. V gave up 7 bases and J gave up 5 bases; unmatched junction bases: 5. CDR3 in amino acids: CSGDRDMYGYTF. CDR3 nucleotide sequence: TGCAGCGGGGACAGGGATATGTATGGCTACACCTTC. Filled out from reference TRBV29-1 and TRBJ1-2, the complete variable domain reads SAVISQKPSRDICQRGTSLTIQCQVDSQVTMMFWYRQQPGQSLTLIATANQGSEATYESGFVIDKFPISRPNLTFSTLTVSNMSPEDSSIYLCSGDRDMYGYTFGSGTRLTVV.

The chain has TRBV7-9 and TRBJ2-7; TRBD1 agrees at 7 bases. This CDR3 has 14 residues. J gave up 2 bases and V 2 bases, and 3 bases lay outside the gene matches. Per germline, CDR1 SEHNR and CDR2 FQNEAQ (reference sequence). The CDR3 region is CASSLSGTAYEQYF. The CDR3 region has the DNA TGTGCCAGCAGCTTATCCGGGACAGCCTACGAGCAGTACTTC.

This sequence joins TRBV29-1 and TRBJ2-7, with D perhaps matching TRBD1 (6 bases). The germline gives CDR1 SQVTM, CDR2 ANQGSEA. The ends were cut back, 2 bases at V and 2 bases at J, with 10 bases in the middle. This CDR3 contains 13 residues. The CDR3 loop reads CSVETDRTYEQYF. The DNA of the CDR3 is TGCAGCGTTGAAACCGACAGGACCTACGAGCAGTACTTC.

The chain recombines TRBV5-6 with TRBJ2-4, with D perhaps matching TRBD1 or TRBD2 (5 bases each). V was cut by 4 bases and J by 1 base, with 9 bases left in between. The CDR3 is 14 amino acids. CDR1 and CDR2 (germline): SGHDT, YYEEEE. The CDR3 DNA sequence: TGTGCCAGCAGCCCGGGGCCTGCCAAAAACATTCAGTACTTC. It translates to CASSPGPAKNIQYF.

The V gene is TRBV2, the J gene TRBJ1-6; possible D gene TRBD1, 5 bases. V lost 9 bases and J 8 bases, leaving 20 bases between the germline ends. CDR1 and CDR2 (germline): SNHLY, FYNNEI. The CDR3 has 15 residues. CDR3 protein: CASLARTGGDSPLHF. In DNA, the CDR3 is TGTGCCAGTCTGGCTAGGACGGGGGGAGATTCACCCCTCCACTTT.